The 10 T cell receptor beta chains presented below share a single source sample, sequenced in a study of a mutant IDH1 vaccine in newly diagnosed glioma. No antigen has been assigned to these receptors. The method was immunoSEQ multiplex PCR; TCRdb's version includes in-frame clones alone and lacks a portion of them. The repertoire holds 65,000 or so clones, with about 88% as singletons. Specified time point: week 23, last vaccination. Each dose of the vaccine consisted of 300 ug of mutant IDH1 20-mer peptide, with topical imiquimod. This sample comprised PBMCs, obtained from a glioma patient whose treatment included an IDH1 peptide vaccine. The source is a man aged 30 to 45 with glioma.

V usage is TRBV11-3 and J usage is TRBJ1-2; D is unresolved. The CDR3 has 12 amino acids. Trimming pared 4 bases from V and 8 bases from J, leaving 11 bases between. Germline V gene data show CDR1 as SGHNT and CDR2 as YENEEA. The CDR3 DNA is TGTGCCAGCAGCTCAAACGGGAGGGGCTACACCTTC. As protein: CASSSNGRGYTF.

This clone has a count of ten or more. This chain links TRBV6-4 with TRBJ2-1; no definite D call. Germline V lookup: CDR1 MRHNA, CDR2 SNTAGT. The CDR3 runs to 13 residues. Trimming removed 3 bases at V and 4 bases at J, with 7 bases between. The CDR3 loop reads CASSENSYNEQFF. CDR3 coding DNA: TGTGCCAGCAGTGAGAACAGTTACAATGAGCAGTTCTTC.

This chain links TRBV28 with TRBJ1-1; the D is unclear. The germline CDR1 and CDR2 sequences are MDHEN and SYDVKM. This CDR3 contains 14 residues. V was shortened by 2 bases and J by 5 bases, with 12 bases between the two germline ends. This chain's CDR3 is CASSLVGRTTEAFF. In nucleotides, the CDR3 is TGTGCCAGCAGTTTAGTGGGGAGGACGACTGAAGCTTTCTTT.

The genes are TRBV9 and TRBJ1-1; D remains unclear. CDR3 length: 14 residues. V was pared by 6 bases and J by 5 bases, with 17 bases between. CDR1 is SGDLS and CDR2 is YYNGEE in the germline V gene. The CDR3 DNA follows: TGTGCCAGCACCCCAGGATCGGGTTGGACTGAAGCTTTCTTT. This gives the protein CASTPGSGWTEAFF.

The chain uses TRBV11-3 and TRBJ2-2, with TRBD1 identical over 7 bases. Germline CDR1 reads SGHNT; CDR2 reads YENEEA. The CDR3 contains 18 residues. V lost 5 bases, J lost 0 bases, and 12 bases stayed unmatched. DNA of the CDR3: TGTGCCAGCAGCACCCACAGGGGCGAGAATCCGAACACCGGGGAGCTGTTTTTT. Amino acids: CASSTHRGENPNTGELFF.

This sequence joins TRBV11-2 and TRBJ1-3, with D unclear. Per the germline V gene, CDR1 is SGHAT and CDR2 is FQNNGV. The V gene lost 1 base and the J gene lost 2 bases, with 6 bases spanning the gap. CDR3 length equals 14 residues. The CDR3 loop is CASSLGGTGNTIYF. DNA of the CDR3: TGTGCCAGCAGCTTAGGTGGTACTGGAAACACCATATATTTT.

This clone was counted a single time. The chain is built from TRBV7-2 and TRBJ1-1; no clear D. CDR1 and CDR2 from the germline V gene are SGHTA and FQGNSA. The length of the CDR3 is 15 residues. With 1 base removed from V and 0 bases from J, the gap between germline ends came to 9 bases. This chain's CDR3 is CASSLVGSLNTEAFF. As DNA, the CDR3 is TGTGCCAGCAGCTTAGTTGGCAGCTTGAACACTGAAGCTTTCTTT. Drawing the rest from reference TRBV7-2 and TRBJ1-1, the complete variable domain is GAGVSQSPSNKVTEKGKDVELRCDPISGHTALYWYRQSLGQGLEFLIYFQGNSAPDKSGLPSDRFSAERTGGSVSTLTIQRTQQEDSAVYLCASSLVGSLNTEAFFGQGTRLTVV.

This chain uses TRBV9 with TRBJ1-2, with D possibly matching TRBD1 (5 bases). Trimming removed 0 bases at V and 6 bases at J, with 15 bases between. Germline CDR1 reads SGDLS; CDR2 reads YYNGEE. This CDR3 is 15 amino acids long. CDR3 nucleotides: TGTGCCAGCAGCGTAGCTCGGGGCGCGAAGGATGGCTACACCTTC. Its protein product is CASSVARGAKDGYTF.

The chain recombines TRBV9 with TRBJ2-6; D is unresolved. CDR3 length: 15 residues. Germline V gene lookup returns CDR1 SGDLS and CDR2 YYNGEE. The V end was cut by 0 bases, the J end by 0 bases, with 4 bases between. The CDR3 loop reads CASSVGASGANVLTF. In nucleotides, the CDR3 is TGTGCCAGCAGCGTAGGGGCCTCTGGGGCCAACGTCCTGACTTTC.

This chain's CDR3 is CASNYLGQEAFF. Here the CDR3 DNA reads TGTGCCAGCAACTACCTAGGGCAGGAAGCTTTCTTT. The chain joins TRBV2 to TRBJ1-1; D unclear. Germline V gives CDR1 SNHLY, CDR2 FYNNEI. V gave up 7 bases and J gave up 8 bases, with 14 bases separating them. The CDR3 is 12 residues long.